This is a list of T cell receptor beta chains from one sample in a study of shared clonotypes between healthy human individuals. Libraries were prepared by immunoSEQ multiplex PCR; TCRdb keeps only in-frame clonotypes and omits some of them. The sample holds roughly 1,500,000 clones, approximately 98% seen once. Sequencing used naive CD4+ T cells sorted from blood. The receptors derive from a man in his thirties or forties in good health. CDR3s include the opening cysteine and the closing phenylalanine or tryptophan. Size values are once, few and many counts, or a class for expanded clones, and some rows have none.

V	J	size	CDR3
TRBV7-6	TRBJ2-7	.	CASSAGTGSYEQYF
TRBV6-5	TRBJ2-7	.	CASTDPGNEQYF
TRBV2	TRBJ1-5	.	CASSTDRISDNQPQHF
TRBV28	TRBJ2-3	.	CASSLTRGVPQDKYF
TRBV28	TRBJ2-1	.	CASRTTSGSFNEQFF
TRBV5-1	TRBJ2-7	.	CASSLGRDYEQYF
TRBV5-1	TRBJ2-7	once	CRYPGQTAYEQYF
TRBV6-5	TRBJ2-1	.	CASSYLLAGAYNEQFF
TRBV5-4	TRBJ2-3	.	CASSSGASTDTQYF
TRBV9	TRBJ2-5	.	CASSPGLAGGMRETQYF
TRBV6-5	TRBJ2-1	.	CASSYGLAGPNEQFF
TRBV11-2	TRBJ2-5	.	CASSSPRGKETQYF
TRBV10-3	TRBJ2-7	.	CAISEGQSSYEQYF
TRBV15	TRBJ2-7	.	CATSREKSGHYEQYF
TRBV7-2	TRBJ2-7	.	CASSHRGDRAYEQYF
TRBV19	TRBJ2-7	.	CASSMGSGPYEQYF
TRBV7-9	TRBJ2-7	.	CASSLVSGTLPYEQYF
TRBV18	TRBJ1-2	.	CASSTTGNYGYTF
TRBV5-4	TRBJ2-6	.	CASSLGLLGRDYSGANVLTF
TRBV5-1	TRBJ1-1	.	CASTIVGDTEAFF
TRBV30	TRBJ2-2	.	CARYTGGANTGELFF
TRBV5-1	TRBJ2-5	.	CASSGGLAGQETQYF